This TCR beta chain was recorded in a study of breast tumors, draining lymph nodes, adjacent tissues. Study-wide points: Tumor TCR diversity was below lymph nodes but above nontumor tissue.

The lymph nodes were axillary draining lymph nodes from breast cancer patients. The CDR3 length is 16 residues. With 8 bases clipped from V and 5 bases from J, the junction kept 15 bases outside the gene matches. The germline gives CDR1 MNHEY, CDR2 SVGAGI. This clonotype was seen repeatedly, ten times or more. Its antigen is still unknown. TCRdb reprocessed the multiplex PCR reads with MiXCR, giving one entry per CDR3 protein. In the table there are approximately 300,000 distinct CDR3 sequences, around 31% of which are singletons. The clonotype was recovered from a female donor with breast cancer. Some clones in this sample may be carry-over from other donors' samples. This chain links TRBV6-5 with TRBJ2-5; 9 bases fit TRBD2. Sequenced material: axillary lymph node tissue. In nucleotides, the CDR3 is TGTGCCAGCCACGGGAGGGGCGGGAGGGCCTCGGAGACCCAGTACTTC. Its translation: CASHGRGGRASETQYF.